This T cell receptor beta chain was found in a study of beta chain features in type 1 diabetes. Study-wide results and limits: Cells that show high TCR expression could be over-represented by cDNA sequencing. Among type 1 diabetes patients, VDJ junctions had fewer insertions and more deletions. Shortening that was moderate but significant affected the TCRB CDR3s of Type 1 diabetes patients in all four CD4+ subsets.

All of the sorted populations showed purity greater than 95%. The sample holds a few counts of this clone. Antigen unknown. Investigators reverse transcribed all isolated RNA, so they sequenced expressed TCRB transcripts. Repertoires were generated with immunoSEQ multiplex PCR, while TCRdb's copy carries only in-frame clones and drops some. The top ten clones hold roughly 1.9% of a sample with some 150,000 clones, roughly 11% of them seen once. Germline lookup yields CDR1 SEHNR and CDR2 FQNEAQ (reference sequence). Losses at the gene ends were 5 bases for V and 4 bases for J; bases not matched to a gene: 10. The CDR3 has 15 residues.

The chain employs TRBV7-9 and TRBJ1-1, with 7 bases fitting TRBD1. The sample consisted of central memory CD4+ T cells from blood. The receptor was isolated from a man aged 18 to 29 in good health. The CDR3 coding sequence is TGTGCCAGCAGCCGAACAGGGGTTGATGGCACTGAAGCTTTCTTT. The encoded protein is CASSRTGVDGTEAFF.